This T cell receptor (beta chain) was profiled in a study of somatic mutations in cytotoxic T cells in rheumatoid arthritis. Looking at the study overall: Peripheral blood samples of roughly 30 ml EDTA were taken from patients directly after diagnosis and before treatment. The authors flow-sorted some V beta antibody-stained T-cell populations at nearly 100% purity, including V beta1+ cells that they sequenced for TCRB.

Using immunoSEQ multiplex PCR, the repertoire was profiled, and TCRdb retains in-frame clones only, with some absent. The sample includes 13,000 to 15,000 clones, roughly 82% of them seen just once. The CDR3 runs 14 residues. Germline V lookup: CDR1 MNHEY, CDR2 SMNVEV (reference sequence). The germline V and J ends were trimmed by 3 bases and 0 bases, with 6 bases remaining between them. The specimen was CD8+ T cells sorted from blood. The V and J genes are TRBV27 and TRBJ2-4; possibly TRBD2 for D (5 bases). The TCR comes from an adult with rheumatoid arthritis. The CDR3, as DNA: TGTGCCAGCAGTTTCGGGGTAGCCAAAAACATTCAGTACTTC. Residues: CASSFGVAKNIQYF.